Included here is one TCR beta chain sequence, with context. The CDR3 spans 16 residues. From germline, CDR1 is KGHSH and CDR2 LQKENI. Deletions cut 3 bases from V and 0 bases from J, with 15 bases between. From the RT-PCR reads, TCRdb called clonotypes with MiXCR, one entry per CDR3 protein. The repertoire has hundreds of thousands of distinct CDR3 sequences, 13% to 15% of them found once; the top ten carry about 3.9%. The chain couples TRBV18 to TRBJ2-7; possibly TRBD2 for D (5 bases). This TCR derives from a female donor in good health, serving as a healthy control. The sequencing sample was made of memory CD4+ T cells from blood. CDR3 nucleotides: TGTGCCAGCTCACCGATCGGCGGGCCGAGCTCCTACGAGCAGTACTTC. It yields the protein CASSPIGGPSSYEQYF.